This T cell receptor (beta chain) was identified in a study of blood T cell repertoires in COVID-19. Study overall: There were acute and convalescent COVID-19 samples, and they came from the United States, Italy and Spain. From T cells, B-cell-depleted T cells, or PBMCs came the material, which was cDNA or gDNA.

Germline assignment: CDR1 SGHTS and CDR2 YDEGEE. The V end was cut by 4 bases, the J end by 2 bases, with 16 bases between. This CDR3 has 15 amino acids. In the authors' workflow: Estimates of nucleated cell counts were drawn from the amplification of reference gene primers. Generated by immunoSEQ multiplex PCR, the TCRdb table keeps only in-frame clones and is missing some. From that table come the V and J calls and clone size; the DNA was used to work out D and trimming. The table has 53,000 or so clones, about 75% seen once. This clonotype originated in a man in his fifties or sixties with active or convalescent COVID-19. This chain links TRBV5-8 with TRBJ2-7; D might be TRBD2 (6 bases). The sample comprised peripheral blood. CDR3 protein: CASSPRQLAAYEQYF. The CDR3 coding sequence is TGTGCCAGCAGCCCCCGGCAGTTAGCGGCCTACGAGCAGTACTTC.